This T cell receptor (beta chain) was sequenced for a study of neoadjuvant nivolumab and ipilimumab in lung cancer. Measured with immunoSEQ multiplex PCR; TCRdb has only the in-frame clones, and not every one. The data show 20,000 to 25,000 clones, with 82% seen just once and around 23% held by the top ten. General observations from the study: Only a single major-pathologic-response sample was available for clonality analysis. Only two of four nivolumab-treated tumors gained richness and clonality by surgery.

The CDR3 contains 14 residues. The V end was cut by 2 bases, the J end by 2 bases, with 8 bases between. Germline V lookup: CDR1 SGHRS, CDR2 YFSETQ. Concerning this clone itself: What it binds is unknown.

This specimen consisted of peripheral blood, obtained before neoadjuvant nivolumab, alone or with ipilimumab. The V call is TRBV5-1, the J call TRBJ1-5, with D hard to call. This TCR was sampled from an adult with non-small cell lung cancer. CDR3 nucleotide sequence: TGCGCCAGCAGCTTAGACTGGGGCAATCAGCCCCAGCATTTT. As protein: CASSLDWGNQPQHF.